Within the sample, the clone carrying this T cell receptor (beta chain) is large. The target antigen is unknown. This entry belongs to a study of liver allograft versus peripheral blood T cells. Study as a whole: Comparative analysis was performed on T cell receptor repertoires from transplanted livers and from recipients' peripheral blood.

Study-wide points: Repertoires found inside liver allografts reportedly differed from T cell receptor repertoires in peripheral blood.

MiXCR was run by TCRdb on the reads, yielding one entry per CDR3 protein. Of over 750 distinct CDR3 sequences listed, roughly 15% are singletons. The germline V gene has CDR1 KGHDR and CDR2 SFDVKD. CDR3 length: 14 residues. V dropped 4 bases and J dropped 6; count of bases not matched to a gene: 6. The J gene is TRBJ1-2, the V gene TRBV24-1; 8 bases are a match to TRBD1. The sequence came from a human patient who had a liver transplant. Certain T cells may be donor cells from the graft. The CDR3 here is CATSDGTGLNGYTF. In DNA form, the CDR3 reads TGTGCCACCAGTGACGGGACAGGTCTCAATGGCTACACCTTC.